The 7 T cell receptor beta chains given below trace back to one sample, sequenced in a study of early T cells in non-severe SARS-CoV-2 infection. One entry per CDR3 protein, called by TCRdb with MiXCR from the 5' RACE reads. The sample lists tens of thousands of distinct CDR3 sequences, about a tenth occurring once. Sequencing was performed on whole blood, taken at baseline. The receptor set was obtained from an adult who was a healthcare worker with PCR-confirmed SARS-CoV-2 infection or an uninfected control (not recorded which).

This clonotype was detected a few times. The CDR3 nucleotides are TGTGCCAGCAGCCATAATAGGAATAATTCACCCCTCCACTTT. It encodes CASSHNRNNSPLHF. The gene calls are TRBV3-1 and TRBJ1-6; no definite D call. This CDR3 has 14 amino acids. The germline V gene encodes CDR1 LGHDT and CDR2 YNNKEL (reference sequence). V was cut by 3 bases and J by 5 bases, with 8 bases left in between.

This clonotype was recorded a few times. The chain joins TRBV3-1 to TRBJ2-2, with a possible D match to TRBD2 (5 bases). V dropped 6 bases and J dropped 7 bases, with 6 bases sitting between them. CDR3 length: 11 amino acids. The germline CDR1 and CDR2 sequences are LGHDT and YNNKEL (reference sequence). The CDR3 loop is CASRGGGELFF. As DNA, the CDR3 is TGTGCCAGCAGAGGAGGCGGGGAGCTGTTTTTT.

V usage is TRBV20-1 and J usage is TRBJ1-4; D is possibly TRBD1 (5 bases). CDR3 length: 15 amino acids. V lost 0 bases and J lost 0, with 8 bases in between. CDR1 is DFQATT and CDR2 is SNEGSKA in the germline V gene (reference sequence). The CDR3 loop reads CSARDGTATNEKLFF. The CDR3 bases are TGCAGTGCTAGAGATGGGACGGCAACTAATGAAAAACTGTTTTTT.

The chain combines TRBV7-2 with TRBJ2-5; the D is unclear. The V end was cut by 4 bases, the J end by 5 bases, with 14 bases between. Germline V gene lookup returns CDR1 SGHTA and CDR2 FQGNSA. This CDR3 region has 14 residues. The CDR3 reads CASSYQLGFETQYF. For the CDR3, the DNA is TGTGCCAGCAGCTACCAGTTAGGGTTCGAGACCCAGTACTTC.

This clonotype is termed medium-sized. The J gene is TRBJ2-3, the V gene TRBV12-3 or TRBV12-4, with 11 bases identical to TRBD2. This CDR3 is built from 16 residues. V trimming: 6 bases; J trimming: 0 bases; junction bases outside the gene matches: 5. CDR3 nucleotide sequence: TGTGCCAGCAGCTCAACTAGCGGGGGTAGCACAGATACGCAGTATTTT. Protein: CASSSTSGGSTDTQYF.

The chain uses TRBV28 and TRBJ1-2; D call uncertain. V was cut by 1 base and J by 0 bases, with 15 bases left in between. CDR1 and CDR2 (germline): MDHEN, SYDVKM. This CDR3 region has 17 residues. The CDR3 nucleotides are TGTGCCAGCAGTTTATCCATCTTCTTGGGAGCTAACTATGGCTACACCTTC. This sequence encodes CASSLSIFLGANYGYTF.

This clonotype was seen at least ten times. The chain uses TRBV7-2 and TRBJ2-2; 9 nucleotides align to TRBD1. This CDR3 spans 14 amino acids. From germline, CDR1 is SGHTA and CDR2 FQGNSA. With V trimmed by 3 bases and J by 11 bases, 7 bases remained unmatched. CDR3 sequence reads: CASSFGQGKAELFF. The CDR3 nucleotides read TGTGCCAGCAGCTTCGGACAGGGGAAGGCCGAGCTGTTTTTT.